These 27 T cell receptor beta chains were all obtained from the same sample, sequenced in a study of CXCR4 blockade with PD-1 therapy in pancreatic cancer. TCRdb keeps only in-frame clones here, not all; method: immunoSEQ multiplex PCR. Among thousands of clones listed, approximately 50% were seen once. Sequencing was performed on tumor tissue. Receptor source: a human donor with pancreatic ductal adenocarcinoma.

This clone was observed a handful of times. The rearrangement links TRBV6-8 to TRBJ1-4, with D unresolved. Trimming pared 2 bases from V and 6 bases from J, leaving 4 bases between. The CDR3 is 12 residues long. CDR1 is MNHGY, CDR2 SAAAGT, per germline. CDR3: CASSYLDEKLFF. The CDR3 DNA is TGTGCCAGCAGTTACCTGGATGAAAAACTGTTTTTT.

The genes are TRBV18 and TRBJ2-3; maybe TRBD2 (7 bases). CDR1 KGHSH and CDR2 LQKENI come from the germline V gene. There are 13 residues in the CDR3. V was clipped by 9 bases and J by 8 bases, with 18 bases between them. The CDR3 DNA reads as TGTGCCAGTGTGGAATCGGCGGGGGCTACGCAGTATTTT. Translated: CASVESAGATQYF.

This clone was seen more than once but under ten times. This chain links TRBV6-8 with TRBJ2-7, with 12 bases identical to TRBD2. The CDR3 is 13 residues long. Germline CDR1 is MNHGY and CDR2 is SAAAGT. Trimming at V came to 10 bases and at J to 7 bases, leaving 8 bases not matched to a gene. CDR3: CAIRTSGTGEQYF. The CDR3 DNA is TGTGCCATCCGGACTAGCGGGACTGGGGAGCAGTACTTC.

The sample holds one count of this clone. The chain links TRBV18 to TRBJ2-3; TRBD2 aligns across 9 bases. The length of the CDR3 is 13 residues. From germline, CDR1 is KGHSH and CDR2 LQKENI. The V gene end was trimmed by 2 bases and the J gene end by 11 bases; junction bases not matched to a gene: 5. For the CDR3, the DNA is TGTGCCAGCTCACCAATAGCGGGAGAGGTGCAGTATTTT. Encoded protein: CASSPIAGEVQYF.

The CDR3 loop is CASIETGGADGELFF. CDR3 coding DNA: TGTGCCAGTATTGAGACAGGGGGCGCCGACGGGGAGCTGTTTTTT. The chain combines TRBV19 with TRBJ2-2, with 10 bases lining up with TRBD1. Germline V CDR1 and CDR2: LNHDA, SQIVND (reference sequence). V lost 7 bases to trimming and J lost 7 bases; unmatched junction nucleotides: 9. This CDR3 region has 15 residues.

This clone was seen a few times. The chain couples TRBV11-3 to TRBJ2-1, with D possibly matching TRBD2 (5 bases). With 5 bases removed from V and 1 base from J, the gap between germline ends came to 12 bases. The germline gives CDR1 SGHNT, CDR2 YENEEA. The CDR3 spans 15 residues. The CDR3 spells CASSAGSRSYNEQFF. CDR3 nucleotide sequence: TGTGCCAGCAGCGCGGGTAGCCGTTCCTACAATGAGCAGTTCTTC. The full variable domain, with the rest looked up from reference TRBV11-3 and TRBJ2-1, is EAGVVQSPRYKIIEKKQPVAFWCNPISGHNTLYWYLQNLGQGPELLIRYENEEAVDDSQLPKDRFSAERLKGVDSTLKIQPAELGDSAVYLCASSAGSRSYNEQFFGPGTRLTVL.

This rearrangement joins TRBV29-1 to TRBJ2-1, with TRBD2 matching over 14 bases. The CDR3 has 16 residues. The trim removed 4 bases at V and 3 bases at J, leaving 5 bases unmatched. Germline CDR1 SQVTM, CDR2 ANQGSEA. The CDR3 spells CSVAPGLAGVYNEQFF. The CDR3 nucleotides are TGCAGCGTTGCACCGGGACTAGCGGGAGTCTACAATGAGCAGTTCTTC.

The chain carries TRBV19 and TRBJ1-3, with D unresolved. The CDR3 contains 17 residues. Germline V gene sequence: CDR1 LNHDA, CDR2 SQIVND (reference sequence). V was clipped by 3 bases and J by 0 bases, with 15 bases between them. CDR3 nucleotide sequence: TGTGCCAGTAGTATCTTTGAACACGGCCCCTCTGGAAACACCATATATTTT. Its translation: CASSIFEHGPSGNTIYF.

This sequence joins TRBV11-3 and TRBJ1-1; maybe TRBD1 (5 bases). The CDR3 is made up of 14 amino acids. V lost 7 bases and J 3 bases, leaving 15 bases between the germline ends. CDR1 and CDR2 (germline): SGHNT, YENEEA. The CDR3 region is CASTSQWGDTEAFF. Written as DNA, the CDR3 is TGTGCCAGCACCTCCCAGTGGGGGGACACTGAAGCTTTCTTT.

V and J are TRBV28 and TRBJ2-7, with TRBD1 identical over 9 bases. This CDR3 spans 14 amino acids. V shed 6 bases and J 5 bases; nucleotides not matched to a gene: 8. Germline-derived CDR1 and CDR2 are MDHEN and SYDVKM. The CDR3 is CASSSGQGNNEQYF. CDR3 in DNA: TGTGCCAGCAGCTCCGGACAGGGGAACAACGAGCAGTACTTC. The full variable domain, in which reference TRBV28 and TRBJ2-7 provide the parts outside the CDR3, is DVKVTQSSRYLVKRTGEKVFLECVQDMDHENMFWYRQDPGLGLRLIYFSYDVKMKEKGDIPEGYSVSREKKERFSLILESASTNQTSMYLCASSSGQGNNEQYFGPGTRLTVT.

The chain carries TRBV29-1 and TRBJ2-1; D is ambiguous. CDR1 and CDR2 from the germline V gene are SQVTM and ANQGSEA. V dropped 8 bases and J dropped 0 bases, with 14 bases sitting between them. The length of the CDR3 is 14 residues. CDR3 region: CSTLDGSSYNEQFF. DNA for the CDR3: TGCAGCACCCTTGACGGAAGCTCCTACAATGAGCAGTTCTTC.

This clone was seen a handful of times. The genes are TRBV30 and TRBJ1-3; a weak D match, TRBD1 (5 bases). The CDR3 has 15 residues. V was cut by 1 base and J by 0 bases, with 10 bases left in between. Germline lookup yields CDR1 GTSNPN and CDR2 SVGIG (reference sequence). The CDR3 sequence is CAWSAGRASGNTIYF. The CDR3 region has the DNA TGTGCCTGGAGTGCAGGGCGCGCCTCTGGAAACACCATATATTTT.

This clone was counted a few times. The chain's CDR3 is CASSPPSTDTQYF. DNA for the CDR3: TGTGCCAGCTCACCACCTAGCACAGATACGCAGTATTTT. The chain joins TRBV18 to TRBJ2-3; D is undetermined. Germline lookup yields CDR1 KGHSH and CDR2 LQKENI. This CDR3 has 13 amino acids. V was cut by 0 bases and J by 0 bases, with 1 base left in between.

The chain has TRBV28 and TRBJ2-3, with 11 positions matching TRBD1. Germline V CDR1 and CDR2: MDHEN, SYDVKM. This CDR3 is 14 amino acids long. V trimming: 8 bases; J trimming: 6 bases; junction bases outside the gene matches: 7. The CDR3 loop reads CASGGTGGEDTQYF. The CDR3 DNA sequence: TGTGCCAGCGGTGGGACAGGGGGTGAGGATACGCAGTATTTT.

This clone appeared once. The V gene is TRBV2, the J gene TRBJ1-1; 11 bases agree with TRBD1. The CDR3 length is 14 residues. Germline-derived CDR1 and CDR2 are SNHLY and FYNNEI. V dropped 8 bases and J dropped 5; count of bases not matched to a gene: 7. In DNA, the CDR3 is TGTGCCAGCTCCGAGGGGACAGGGGGAACTGAAGCTTTCTTT. This sequence encodes CASSEGTGGTEAFF.

This clone has more than one count but fewer than ten. V usage is TRBV6-8 and J usage is TRBJ2-7; 11 bases fit TRBD1. CDR3 length: 14 amino acids. Unmatched junction bases numbered 6, after V lost 7 bases and J lost 4 bases. The V gene's germline CDR1 is MNHGY and CDR2 SAAAGT. The DNA of the CDR3 is TGTGCCAGCATCCCGGGGGACAGGGGGTACGAGCAGTACTTC. It is translated as CASIPGDRGYEQYF.

This clone is termed medium-sized. The chain recombines TRBV11-3 with TRBJ2-1; 11 bases match TRBD2. In germline, CDR1 is SGHNT, CDR2 YENEEA. This CDR3 region has 16 residues. With 3 bases clipped from V and 8 bases from J, the junction kept 9 bases outside the gene matches. In DNA form, the CDR3 reads TGTGCCAGCAGCTTCCCCCCGACTAGCGGGATATATGAGCAGTTCTTC. It is translated as CASSFPPTSGIYEQFF.

The chain combines TRBV28 with TRBJ1-4; TRBD1 is a possible D gene (5 bases). V was cut by 7 bases and J by 5 bases, with 11 bases left in between. The germline CDR1 and CDR2 sequences are MDHEN and SYDVKM. The CDR3 has 13 amino acids. The CDR3 loop is CASTLTANEKLFF. In DNA form, the CDR3 reads TGTGCCAGCACGCTGACAGCAAATGAAAAACTGTTTTTT.

Within the sample, this clone is medium-sized. The chain links TRBV11-3 to TRBJ1-3; TRBD1 is a possible D gene (5 bases). CDR3 length equals 14 residues. Germline-derived CDR1 and CDR2 are SGHNT and YENEEA. Trimming left V 4 bases short and J 2 bases short, with 9 bases between. CDR3 region: CASSSWGAGNTIYF. The CDR3 region has the DNA TGTGCCAGCAGCTCGTGGGGGGCTGGAAACACCATATATTTT.

The J gene is TRBJ1-1, the V gene TRBV1; the table gives TRBD1 as D, unverified against the DNA. TRBV1 is a pseudogene. The CDR3 totals 14 residues. Here the CDR3 DNA reads TGCGCCAGCAGCCAAAGCTACAGCTACACTGAAGCTTTCTTT. It codes for CASSQSYSYTEAFF.

J is TRBJ2-5 and V is TRBV1; TRBD2, the table's D call, lacks a check against the DNA. TRBV1 is labeled a pseudogene. The CDR3 length is 16 residues. The CDR3 nucleotides read TGCGCCAGCAGCCAAGAGGTCGGGAGGGCAGGGGAGACCCAGTACTTC. It translates to CASSQEVGRAGETQYF.

The V call is TRBV25-1, the J call TRBJ2-1; D possibly corresponds to TRBD2 (5 bases). There are 13 residues in the CDR3. CDR1 and CDR2 from the germline V gene are MGHDK and SYGVNS. Trimming left V 4 bases short and J 9 bases short, with 13 bases between. This CDR3 is CASSVLASGEQFF. The CDR3 nucleotides are TGTGCCAGCAGTGTTCTAGCTTCGGGTGAGCAGTTCTTC.

The CDR3 spells CASTGQRNTGELFF. The CDR3, as DNA: TGTGCCAGCACGGGACAGAGGAACACCGGGGAGCTGTTTTTT. This chain links TRBV28 with TRBJ2-2; 7 bases line up with TRBD1. CDR3 length: 14 residues. Germline CDR1 reads MDHEN; CDR2 reads SYDVKM. V was clipped by 7 bases and J by 1 base; unmatched bases: 3. Filled out from reference TRBV28 and TRBJ2-2, the complete variable domain reads DVKVTQSSRYLVKRTGEKVFLECVQDMDHENMFWYRQDPGLGLRLIYFSYDVKMKEKGDIPEGYSVSREKKERFSLILESASTNQTSMYLCASTGQRNTGELFFGEGSRLTVL.

The chain is built from TRBV6-8 and TRBJ1-5, with D tentatively TRBD1 (6 bases). The CDR3 spans 15 residues. Germline CDR1 is MNHGY and CDR2 is SAAAGT. The V and J ends lost 4 bases and 5 bases respectively, with 15 bases between them. The CDR3 DNA reads TGTGCCAGCAGTTTTCGAGACAGGAGCGATCAGCCCCAGCATTTT. Residues: CASSFRDRSDQPQHF.

This clone appeared once. The genes are TRBV30 and TRBJ2-1; 9 nucleotides match TRBD2. The CDR3 runs 15 residues. V was clipped by 4 bases and J by 3 bases; unmatched bases: 7. From germline, CDR1 is GTSNPN and CDR2 SVGIG (reference sequence). The CDR3 sequence: CAWIGGTSSYNEQFF. As DNA, the CDR3 is TGTGCCTGGATCGGCGGGACTAGCAGCTACAATGAGCAGTTCTTC.

Details on this clone: The junction and the germline gene differ at one end; a read error may be behind it. This chain joins TRBV6-8 and TRBJ2-1, with 9 positions matching TRBD1. Per the germline V gene, CDR1 is MNHGY and CDR2 is SAAAGT. There are 15 residues in the CDR3. The CDR3 DNA reads TGTGCCATCAGTGTGGGACAGGGATTTTACAATGAGCAGTTCTTC. This encodes CAISVGQGFYNEQFF.

The genes are TRBV6-8 and TRBJ1-4, with 7 bases fitting TRBD1. Per germline, CDR1 MNHGY and CDR2 SAAAGT. Trimming cost V 7 bases and J 5 bases; bases outside gene matches: 13. This CDR3 has 16 residues. In DNA, the CDR3 is TGTGCCAGCACCTCTATCCTTCAGGGGGACAATGAAAAACTGTTTTTT. Translated, it gives CASTSILQGDNEKLFF.